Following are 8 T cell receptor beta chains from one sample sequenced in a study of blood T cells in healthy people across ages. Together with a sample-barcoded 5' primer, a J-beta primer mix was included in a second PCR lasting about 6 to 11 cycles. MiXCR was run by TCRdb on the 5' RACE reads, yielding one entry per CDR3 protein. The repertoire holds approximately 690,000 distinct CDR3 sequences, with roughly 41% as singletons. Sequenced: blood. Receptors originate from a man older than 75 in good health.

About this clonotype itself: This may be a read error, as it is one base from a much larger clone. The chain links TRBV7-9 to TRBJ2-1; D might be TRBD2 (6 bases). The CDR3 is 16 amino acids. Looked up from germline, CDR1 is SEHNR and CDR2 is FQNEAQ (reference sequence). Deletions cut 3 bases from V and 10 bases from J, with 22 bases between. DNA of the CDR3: TGTGCCAGCAGCTTCCCAAAGGGTGGGAGGACCTACGAGCAGTTCTTC. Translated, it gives CASSFPKGGRTYEQFF.

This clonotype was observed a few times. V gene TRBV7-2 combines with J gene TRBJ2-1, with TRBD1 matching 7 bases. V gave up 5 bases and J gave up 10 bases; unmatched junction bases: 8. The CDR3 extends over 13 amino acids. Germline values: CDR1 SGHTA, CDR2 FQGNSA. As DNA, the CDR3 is TGTGCCAGCAGCCGTAGGACAGGCCAGGAGCAGTTCTTC. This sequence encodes CASSRRTGQEQFF.

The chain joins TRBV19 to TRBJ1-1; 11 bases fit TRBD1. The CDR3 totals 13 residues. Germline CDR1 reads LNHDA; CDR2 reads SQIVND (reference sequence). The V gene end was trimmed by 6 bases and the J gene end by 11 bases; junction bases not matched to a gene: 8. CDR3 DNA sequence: TGTGCCAGTAGCCAGGACAGGGGGCTTGAGGCTTTCTTT. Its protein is CASSQDRGLEAFF.

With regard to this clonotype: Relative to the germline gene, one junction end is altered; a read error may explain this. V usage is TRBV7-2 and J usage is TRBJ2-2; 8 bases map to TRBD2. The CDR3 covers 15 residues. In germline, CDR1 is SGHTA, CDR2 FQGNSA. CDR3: CASSLRSRGGGERFF. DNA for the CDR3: TGTGCCAGCAGCTTAAGATCACGGGGGGGCGGGGAGCGGTTTTTT.

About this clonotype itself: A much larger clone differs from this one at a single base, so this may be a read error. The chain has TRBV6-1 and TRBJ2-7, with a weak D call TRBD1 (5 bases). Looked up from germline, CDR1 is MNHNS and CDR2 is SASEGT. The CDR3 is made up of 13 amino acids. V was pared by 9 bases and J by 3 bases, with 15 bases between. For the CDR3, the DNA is TGTGCCAGTGGGGCAGGCACCTTCTACGAGCAGTACTTC. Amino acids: CASGAGTFYEQYF.

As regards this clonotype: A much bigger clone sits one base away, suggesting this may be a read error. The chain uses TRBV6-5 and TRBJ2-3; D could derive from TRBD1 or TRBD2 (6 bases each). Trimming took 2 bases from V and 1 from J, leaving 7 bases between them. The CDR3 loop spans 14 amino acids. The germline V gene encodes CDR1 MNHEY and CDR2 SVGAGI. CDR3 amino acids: CASSYGGRTDTQYF. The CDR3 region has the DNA TGTGCCAGCAGTTACGGGGGGCGCACAGATACGCAGTATTTT.

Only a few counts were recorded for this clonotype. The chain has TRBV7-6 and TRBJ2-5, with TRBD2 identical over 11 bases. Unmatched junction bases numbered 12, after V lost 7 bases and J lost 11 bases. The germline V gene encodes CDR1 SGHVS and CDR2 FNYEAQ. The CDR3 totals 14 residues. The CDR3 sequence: CASNRLAGREEQYF. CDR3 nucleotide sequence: TGTGCCAGCAATAGACTAGCGGGAAGGGAGGAGCAGTACTTC.

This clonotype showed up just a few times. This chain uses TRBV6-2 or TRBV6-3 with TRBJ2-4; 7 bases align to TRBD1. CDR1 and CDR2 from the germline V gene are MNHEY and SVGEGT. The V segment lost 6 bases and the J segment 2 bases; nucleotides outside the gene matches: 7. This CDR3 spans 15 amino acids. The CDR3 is CASRVPGQSKNIQYF. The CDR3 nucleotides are TGTGCCAGCAGAGTGCCGGGACAGTCCAAAAACATTCAGTACTTC.